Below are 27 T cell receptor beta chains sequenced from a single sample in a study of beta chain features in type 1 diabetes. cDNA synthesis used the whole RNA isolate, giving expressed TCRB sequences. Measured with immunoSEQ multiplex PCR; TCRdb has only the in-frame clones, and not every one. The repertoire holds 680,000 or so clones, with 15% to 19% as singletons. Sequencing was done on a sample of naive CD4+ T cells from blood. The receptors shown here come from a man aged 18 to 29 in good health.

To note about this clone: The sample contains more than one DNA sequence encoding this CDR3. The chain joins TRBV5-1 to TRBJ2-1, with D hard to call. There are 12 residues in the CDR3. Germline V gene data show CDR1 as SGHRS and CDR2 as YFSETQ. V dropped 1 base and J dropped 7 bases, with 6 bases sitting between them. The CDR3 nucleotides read TGCGCCAGCAGCTTGAGTGGTAATGAGCAGTTCTTC. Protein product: CASSLSGNEQFF.

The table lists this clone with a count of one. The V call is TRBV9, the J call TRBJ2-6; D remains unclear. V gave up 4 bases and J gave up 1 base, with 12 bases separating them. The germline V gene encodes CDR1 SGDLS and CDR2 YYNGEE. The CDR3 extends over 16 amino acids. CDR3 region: CASSLMVASGANVLTF. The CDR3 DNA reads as TGTGCCAGCAGCTTAATGGTCGCTTCTGGGGCCAACGTCCTGACTTTC.

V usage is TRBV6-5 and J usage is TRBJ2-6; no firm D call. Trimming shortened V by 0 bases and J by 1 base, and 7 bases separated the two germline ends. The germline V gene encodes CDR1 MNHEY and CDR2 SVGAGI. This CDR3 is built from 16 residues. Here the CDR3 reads CASSYSSVSGANVLTF. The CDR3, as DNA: TGTGCCAGCAGTTACTCGTCAGTTTCTGGGGCCAACGTCCTGACTTTC.

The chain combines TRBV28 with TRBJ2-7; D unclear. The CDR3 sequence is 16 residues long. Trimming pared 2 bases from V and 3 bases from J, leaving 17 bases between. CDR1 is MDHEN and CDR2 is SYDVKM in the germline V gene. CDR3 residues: CASSLRTAGRGYEQYF. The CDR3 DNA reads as TGTGCCAGCAGTTTACGGACCGCCGGCAGAGGCTACGAGCAGTACTTC.

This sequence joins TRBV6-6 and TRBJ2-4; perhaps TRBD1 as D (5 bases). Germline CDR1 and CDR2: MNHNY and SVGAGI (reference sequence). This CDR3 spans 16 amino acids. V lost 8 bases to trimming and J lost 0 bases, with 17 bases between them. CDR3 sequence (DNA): TGTGCCAGCCAAATAGACAGTTTCCTAGCCAAAAACATTCAGTACTTC. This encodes CASQIDSFLAKNIQYF.

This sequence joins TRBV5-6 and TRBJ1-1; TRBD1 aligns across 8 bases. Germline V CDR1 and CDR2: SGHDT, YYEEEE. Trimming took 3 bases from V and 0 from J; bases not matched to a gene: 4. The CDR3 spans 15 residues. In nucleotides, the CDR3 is TGTGCCAGCAGCTCCAGGGGGCACTTGAACACTGAAGCTTTCTTT. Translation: CASSSRGHLNTEAFF.

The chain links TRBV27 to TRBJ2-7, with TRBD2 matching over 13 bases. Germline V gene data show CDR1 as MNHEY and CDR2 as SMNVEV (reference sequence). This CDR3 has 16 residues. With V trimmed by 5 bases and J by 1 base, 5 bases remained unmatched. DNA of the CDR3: TGTGCCAGCAGTAAACCGGGACTAGCGGGATCCTACGAGCAGTACTTC. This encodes CASSKPGLAGSYEQYF.

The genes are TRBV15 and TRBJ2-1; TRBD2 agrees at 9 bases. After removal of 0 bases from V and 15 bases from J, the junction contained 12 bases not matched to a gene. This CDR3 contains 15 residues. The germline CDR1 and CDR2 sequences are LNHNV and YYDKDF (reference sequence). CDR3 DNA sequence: TGTGCCACCAGCAGAGATTATGCGGGGGGGGCCCTTACGTTCTTC. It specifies CATSRDYAGGALTFF.

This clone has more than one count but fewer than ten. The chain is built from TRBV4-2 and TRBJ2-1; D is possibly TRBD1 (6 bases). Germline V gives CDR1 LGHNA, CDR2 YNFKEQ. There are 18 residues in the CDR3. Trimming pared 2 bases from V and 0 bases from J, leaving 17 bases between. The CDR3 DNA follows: TGTGCCAGCAGCCAAAACCCTCACAGGGAGAGCTCCTACAATGAGCAGTTCTTC. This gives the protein CASSQNPHRESSYNEQFF.

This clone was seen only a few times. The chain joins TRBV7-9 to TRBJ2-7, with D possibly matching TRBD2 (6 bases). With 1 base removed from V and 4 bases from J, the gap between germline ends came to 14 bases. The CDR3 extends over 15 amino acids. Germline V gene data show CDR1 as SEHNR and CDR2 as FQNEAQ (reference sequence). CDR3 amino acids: CASSLVGGSVYEQYF. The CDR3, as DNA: TGTGCCAGCAGCTTAGTCGGGGGATCGGTTTACGAGCAGTACTTC.

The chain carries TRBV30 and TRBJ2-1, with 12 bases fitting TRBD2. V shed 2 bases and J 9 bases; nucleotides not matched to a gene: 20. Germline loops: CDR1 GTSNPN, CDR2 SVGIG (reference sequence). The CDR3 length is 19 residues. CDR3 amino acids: CAWSTSRTSGAWAITEQFF. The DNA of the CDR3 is TGTGCCTGGAGTACATCTCGGACTAGCGGGGCGTGGGCAATTACTGAGCAGTTCTTC.

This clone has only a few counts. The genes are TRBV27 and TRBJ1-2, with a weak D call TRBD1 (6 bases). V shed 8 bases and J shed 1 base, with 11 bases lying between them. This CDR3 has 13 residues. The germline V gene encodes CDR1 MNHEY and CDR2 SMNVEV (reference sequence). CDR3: CASRRGGNYGYTF. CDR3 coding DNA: TGTGCCAGCCGCCGAGGGGGTAACTATGGCTACACCTTC.

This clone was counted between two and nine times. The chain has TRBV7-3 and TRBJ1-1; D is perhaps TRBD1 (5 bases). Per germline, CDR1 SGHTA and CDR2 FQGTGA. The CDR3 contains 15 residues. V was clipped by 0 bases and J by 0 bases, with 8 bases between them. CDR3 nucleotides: TGTGCCAGCAGCTTAACACGGGACTTGAACACTGAAGCTTTCTTT. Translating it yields CASSLTRDLNTEAFF.

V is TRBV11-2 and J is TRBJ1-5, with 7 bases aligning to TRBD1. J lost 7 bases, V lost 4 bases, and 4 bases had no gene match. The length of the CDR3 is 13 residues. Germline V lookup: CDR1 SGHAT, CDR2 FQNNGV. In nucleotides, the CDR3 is TGTGCCAGCAGCTCCGACAGGGAACAGCCCCAGCATTTT. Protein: CASSSDREQPQHF.

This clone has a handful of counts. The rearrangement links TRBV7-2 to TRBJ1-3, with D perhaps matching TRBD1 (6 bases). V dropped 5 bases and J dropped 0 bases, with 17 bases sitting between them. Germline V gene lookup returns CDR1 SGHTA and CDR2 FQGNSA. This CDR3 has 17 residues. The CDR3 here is CASSLYRTVSSGNTIYF. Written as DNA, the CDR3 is TGTGCCAGCAGCCTTTATAGGACAGTAAGCTCTGGAAACACCATATATTTT. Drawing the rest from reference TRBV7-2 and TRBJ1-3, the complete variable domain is GAGVSQSPSNKVTEKGKDVELRCDPISGHTALYWYRQSLGQGLEFLIYFQGNSAPDKSGLPSDRFSAERTGGSVSTLTIQRTQQEDSAVYLCASSLYRTVSSGNTIYFGEGSWLTVV.

DNA of the CDR3: TGTGCCAGCAGCCGGGACGTTGGTGAAGCTTTCTTT. It encodes CASSRDVGEAFF. The J gene is TRBJ1-1, the V gene TRBV7-9; D might be TRBD1 (5 bases). There are 12 residues in the CDR3. Germline lookup yields CDR1 SEHNR and CDR2 FQNEAQ (reference sequence). The V and J ends lost 5 bases and 7 bases respectively, with 11 bases between them.

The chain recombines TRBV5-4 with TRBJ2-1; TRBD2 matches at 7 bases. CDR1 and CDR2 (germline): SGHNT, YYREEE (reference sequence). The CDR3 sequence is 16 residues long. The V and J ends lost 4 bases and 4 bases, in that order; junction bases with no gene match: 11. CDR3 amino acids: CASSPEGLPMYNEQFF. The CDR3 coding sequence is TGTGCCAGCAGCCCTGAGGGACTACCTATGTACAATGAGCAGTTCTTC.

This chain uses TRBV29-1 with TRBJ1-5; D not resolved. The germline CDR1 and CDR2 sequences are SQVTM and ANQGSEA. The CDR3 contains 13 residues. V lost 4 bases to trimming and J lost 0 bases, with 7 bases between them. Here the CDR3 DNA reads TGCAGCGTTGCTCAGAATAGCAATCAGCCCCAGCATTTT. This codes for CSVAQNSNQPQHF.

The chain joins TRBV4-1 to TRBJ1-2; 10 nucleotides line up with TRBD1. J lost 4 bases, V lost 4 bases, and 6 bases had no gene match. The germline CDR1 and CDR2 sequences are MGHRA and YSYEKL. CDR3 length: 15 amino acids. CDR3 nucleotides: TGCGCCAGCAGCCGTCCGGGACAGGGGACCTATGGCTACACCTTC. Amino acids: CASSRPGQGTYGYTF.

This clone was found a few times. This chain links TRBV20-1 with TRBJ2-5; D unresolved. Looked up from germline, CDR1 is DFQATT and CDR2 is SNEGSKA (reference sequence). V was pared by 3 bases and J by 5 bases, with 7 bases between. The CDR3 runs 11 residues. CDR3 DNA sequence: TGCAGTGCTAGGTACACCGAGACCCAGTACTTC. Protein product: CSARYTETQYF.

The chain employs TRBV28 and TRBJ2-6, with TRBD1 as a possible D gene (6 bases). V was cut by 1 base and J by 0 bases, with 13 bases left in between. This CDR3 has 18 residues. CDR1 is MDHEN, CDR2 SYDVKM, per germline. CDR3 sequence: CASSLSGHLDSGANVLTF. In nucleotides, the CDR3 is TGTGCCAGCAGTTTATCGGGACACTTGGACTCTGGGGCCAACGTCCTGACTTTC.

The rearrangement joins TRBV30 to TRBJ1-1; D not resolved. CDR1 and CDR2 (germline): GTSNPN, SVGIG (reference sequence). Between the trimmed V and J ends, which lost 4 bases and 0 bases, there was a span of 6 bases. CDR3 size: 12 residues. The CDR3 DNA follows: TGTGCCTGGATACCTATGAACACTGAAGCTTTCTTT. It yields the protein CAWIPMNTEAFF.

Here the CDR3 DNA reads TGTGCCAGCCTAGGCGGGAATCGAGGCACTGAAGCTTTCTTT. Its protein is CASLGGNRGTEAFF. V is TRBV28 and J is TRBJ1-1; the D is unclear. From germline, CDR1 is MDHEN and CDR2 SYDVKM. V was shortened by 8 bases and J by 4 bases, with 17 bases between the two germline ends. This CDR3 is 14 amino acids long. Using reference TRBV28 and TRBJ1-1 for the parts outside the CDR3, the full variable domain is DVKVTQSSRYLVKRTGEKVFLECVQDMDHENMFWYRQDPGLGLRLIYFSYDVKMKEKGDIPEGYSVSREKKERFSLILESASTNQTSMYLCASLGGNRGTEAFFGQGTRLTVV.

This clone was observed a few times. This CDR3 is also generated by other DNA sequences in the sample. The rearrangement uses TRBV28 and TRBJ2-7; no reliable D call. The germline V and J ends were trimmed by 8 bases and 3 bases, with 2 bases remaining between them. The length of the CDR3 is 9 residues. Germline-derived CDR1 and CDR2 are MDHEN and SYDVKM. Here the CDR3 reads CASGYEQYF. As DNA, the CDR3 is TGTGCCAGCGGCTACGAGCAGTACTTC.

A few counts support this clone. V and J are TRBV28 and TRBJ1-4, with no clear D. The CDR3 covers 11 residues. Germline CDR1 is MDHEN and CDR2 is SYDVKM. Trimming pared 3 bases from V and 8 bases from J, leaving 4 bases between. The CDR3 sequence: CASSFAEKLFF. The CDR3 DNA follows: TGTGCCAGCAGTTTTGCCGAAAAACTGTTTTTT.

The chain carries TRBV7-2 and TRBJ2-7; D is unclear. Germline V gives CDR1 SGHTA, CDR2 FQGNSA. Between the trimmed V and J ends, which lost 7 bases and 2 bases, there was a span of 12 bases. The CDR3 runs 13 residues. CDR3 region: CASTPWTTYEQYF. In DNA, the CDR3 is TGTGCCAGCACCCCATGGACCACCTACGAGCAGTACTTC.

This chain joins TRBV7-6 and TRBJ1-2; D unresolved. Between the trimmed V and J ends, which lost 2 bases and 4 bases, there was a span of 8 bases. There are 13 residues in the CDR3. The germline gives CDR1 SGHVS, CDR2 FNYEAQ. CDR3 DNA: TGTGCCAGCAGCTTAACAGCAGTCTATGGCTACACCTTC. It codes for CASSLTAVYGYTF.